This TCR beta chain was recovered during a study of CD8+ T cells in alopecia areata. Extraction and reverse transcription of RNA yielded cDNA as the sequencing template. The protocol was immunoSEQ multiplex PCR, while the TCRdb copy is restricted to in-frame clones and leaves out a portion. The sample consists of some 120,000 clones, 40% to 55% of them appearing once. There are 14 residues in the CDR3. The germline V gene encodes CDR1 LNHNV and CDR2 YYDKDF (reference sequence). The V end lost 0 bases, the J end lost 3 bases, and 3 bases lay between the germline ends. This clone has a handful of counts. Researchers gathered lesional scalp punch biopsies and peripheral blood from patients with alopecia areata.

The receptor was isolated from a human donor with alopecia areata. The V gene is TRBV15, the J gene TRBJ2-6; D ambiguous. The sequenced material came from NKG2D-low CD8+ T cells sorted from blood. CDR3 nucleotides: TGTGCCACCAGCAGAGACGATGGGGCCAACGTCCTGACTTTC. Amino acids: CATSRDDGANVLTF.